This TCR beta chain came from a study of naive and memory T cell subsets. The germline gives CDR1 SGDLS, CDR2 YYNGEE. The CDR3 runs 12 residues. V was clipped by 0 bases and J by 9 bases, with 4 bases between them. The beta constant-region primer was an equimolar mix of two oligonucleotides covering TRBC1 and TRBC2. Four rounds of PCR amplified the ligated cDNA using nested alpha and beta constant-region primers plus SP2. One entry per CDR3 protein results from TCRdb running MiXCR on the UMI-ligation and nested PCR reads. Here the sample spans thousands of distinct CDR3 sequences, 28% being singletons. The table lists this clonotype with a few counts.

This rearrangement joins TRBV9 to TRBJ1-6; unclear D gene. The sequenced material came from CD8+ TEMRA cells from blood. Described subset: effector memory re-expressing CD45RA, CD45RA+ CD27-. The source is a human donor in good health. CDR3 sequence reads: CASSVGVSPLHF. In DNA form, the CDR3 reads TGTGCCAGCAGCGTAGGGGTTTCACCCCTCCACTTT.